This T cell receptor beta chain was captured in a study of blood T cell repertoires in COVID-19. TCRdb keeps only in-frame clones here, not all; method: immunoSEQ multiplex PCR. In the table there are about 250,000 clones, around 85% of which are singletons. CDR3 length: 14 residues. The V end lost 4 bases, the J end lost 6 bases, and 10 bases lay between the germline ends. Germline lookup yields CDR1 LGHDT and CDR2 YNNKEL (reference sequence). The sequenced sample consisted of peripheral blood. The source of this sequence is a human donor with COVID-19, enrolled during active disease. The donor label of this sample is uncertain. The chain couples TRBV3-1 (or the pseudogene TRBV3-2) to TRBJ1-6, with D tentatively TRBD1 (6 bases). The CDR3 sequence is CASSRDTGNSPLHF. The CDR3 DNA reads as TGTGCCAGCAGCCGGGACACCGGTAATTCACCCCTCCACTTT.